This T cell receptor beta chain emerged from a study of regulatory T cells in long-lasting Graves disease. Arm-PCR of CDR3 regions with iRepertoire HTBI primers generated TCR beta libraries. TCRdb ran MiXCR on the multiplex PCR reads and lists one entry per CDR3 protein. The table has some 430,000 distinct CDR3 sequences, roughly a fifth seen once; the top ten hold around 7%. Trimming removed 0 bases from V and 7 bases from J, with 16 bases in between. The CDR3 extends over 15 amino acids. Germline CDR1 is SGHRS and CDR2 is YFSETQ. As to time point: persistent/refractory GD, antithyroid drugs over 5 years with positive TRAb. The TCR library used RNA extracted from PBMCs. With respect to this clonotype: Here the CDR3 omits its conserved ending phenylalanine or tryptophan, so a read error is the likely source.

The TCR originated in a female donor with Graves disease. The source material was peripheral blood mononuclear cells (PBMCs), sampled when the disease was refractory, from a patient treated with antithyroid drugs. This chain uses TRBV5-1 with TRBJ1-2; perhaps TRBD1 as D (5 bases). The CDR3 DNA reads TGCGCCAGCAGCTTGGCCGGCAGGGAGCCCCTTGGCTACACCCTC. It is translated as CASSLAGREPLGYTL.